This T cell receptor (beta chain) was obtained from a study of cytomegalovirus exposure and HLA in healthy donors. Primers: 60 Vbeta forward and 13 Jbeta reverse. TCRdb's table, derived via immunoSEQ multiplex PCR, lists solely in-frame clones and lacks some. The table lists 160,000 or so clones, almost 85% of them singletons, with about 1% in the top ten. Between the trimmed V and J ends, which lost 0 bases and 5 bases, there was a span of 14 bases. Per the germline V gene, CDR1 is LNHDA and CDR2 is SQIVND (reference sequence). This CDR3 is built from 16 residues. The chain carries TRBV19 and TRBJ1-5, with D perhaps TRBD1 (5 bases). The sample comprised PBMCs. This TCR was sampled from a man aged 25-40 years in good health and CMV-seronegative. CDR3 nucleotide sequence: TGTGCCAGTAGTATAGACCCAGTACAGGCCCATCAGCCCCAGCATTTT. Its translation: CASSIDPVQAHQPQHF.